What follows are 6 T cell receptor beta chains derived from one specimen sequenced in a study of blood T cells in healthy people across ages. Next came a second PCR, run for about 7 to 12 cycles, which used a sample-barcoded 5' primer along with a J-beta primer mix. TCRdb reprocessed the 5' RACE reads via MiXCR and lists one record per CDR3 protein. The sample yields approximately 780,000 distinct CDR3 sequences, about a quarter seen once. The data also belong to a second study, concerning T cells of mothers and their children.

The sequencing input was blood. The receptors come from a boy between 10 and 17 years old in good health.

The J gene is TRBJ2-5, the V gene TRBV29-1; D may be TRBD1 (6 bases). The last part of the DNA fits TRBJ2-7 better; the J call may be wrong. The CDR3 contains 13 residues. Germline CDR1 SQVTM, CDR2 ANQGSEA. The CDR3, as DNA: TGCAGCGTGGACAGTGAAGGTACCTACGAGCAGTACTTC. Protein product: CSVDSEGTYEQYF.

The CDR3 here is CASTVSLGKETQYF. The CDR3 DNA reads TGTGCCAGCACCGTTTCACTAGGAAAAGAGACCCAGTACTTC. The chain links TRBV7-2 to TRBJ2-5; D is perhaps TRBD2 (5 bases). Germline lookup yields CDR1 SGHTA and CDR2 FQGNSA. The V gene lost 7 bases and the J gene lost 3 bases, with 15 bases spanning the gap. The CDR3 runs to 14 residues.

The chain links TRBV7-6 to TRBJ2-7; D not resolved. TRBJ2-1 matches the DNA end more closely, so the J call is doubtful. This CDR3 region has 14 residues. Germline CDR1 reads SGHVS; CDR2 reads FNYEAQ. The CDR3 sequence is CASSLARNYNEQFF. DNA for the CDR3: TGTGCCAGCAGCTTAGCCCGTAACTACAATGAGCAGTTCTTC.

This clonotype was recorded a few times. The chain joins TRBV6-6 to TRBJ2-5; D could derive from TRBD1 or TRBD2 (5 bases each). The J call may be faulty, since TRBJ2-1 better matches the DNA end. Germline V gene lookup returns CDR1 MNHNY and CDR2 SVGAGI (reference sequence). This CDR3 has 15 residues. The CDR3 DNA follows: TGTGCCAGCAGCCGGGACCGTTACCACATCGGTGAGCAGTTCTTC. This encodes CASSRDRYHIGEQFF.

The gene calls are TRBV12-3 or TRBV12-4 and TRBJ2-7; 8 positions agree with TRBD1. Unmatched junction bases numbered 5, after V lost 4 bases and J lost 0 bases. The CDR3 is 15 amino acids. CDR3 sequence (DNA): TGTGCCAGCAGTTCCCGGACAGGGATCTCCTACGAGCAGTACTTC. As protein: CASSSRTGISYEQYF.

The chain joins TRBV24-1 to TRBJ2-2; D may be TRBD1 (7 bases). The CDR3 consists of 15 residues. V lost 5 bases and J 4 bases, leaving 13 bases between the germline ends. Germline-derived CDR1 and CDR2 are KGHDR and SFDVKD. The CDR3 DNA reads as TGTGCCACCAGTGGCGCCAGGGGGGTCACCGGGGAGCTGTTTTTT. This codes for CATSGARGVTGELFF.